These 3 T cell receptor beta chains originate from one sample sequenced in a study of blood T cell repertoires in COVID-19. Here immunoSEQ multiplex PCR was the method, and the copy in TCRdb shows in-frame clones only, minus some. The sample lists approximately 150,000 clones, 85% to 90% seen once, with approximately 4% in the top ten. Sequencing was done on a sample of peripheral blood. Source of these receptors: a woman between 65 and 79 years old with acute or convalescent COVID-19.

Here the CDR3 DNA reads TGTGCCAGCAGCTTTCAGTCCCAGGCTGCAAGAGAGACCCAGTACTTC. It is translated as CASSFQSQAARETQYF. This sequence joins TRBV7-2 and TRBJ2-5; D remains unclear. Germline CDR1 is SGHTA and CDR2 is FQGNSA. CDR3 length: 16 residues. Trimming stripped 3 bases from V and 4 bases from J, with 18 bases between.

The chain couples TRBV7-8 to TRBJ2-7, with 8 bases lining up with TRBD1. Trimming cost V 2 bases and J 6 bases; bases outside gene matches: 9. The CDR3 has 15 amino acids. Germline V lookup: CDR1 SGHVS, CDR2 FQNEAQ. The CDR3 sequence: CASSLNPGGFGEQYF. DNA for the CDR3: TGTGCCAGCAGCTTAAATCCAGGGGGCTTCGGCGAGCAGTACTTC.

This chain links TRBV12-3 or TRBV12-4 with TRBJ2-3; no clear D. The CDR3 spans 12 residues. V was trimmed by 5 bases and J by 6 bases, leaving 9 bases between them. Here the CDR3 DNA reads TGTGCCAGCAGTCCAGGTACCGATACGCAGTATTTT. It specifies CASSPGTDTQYF.